This T cell receptor beta chain was sequenced during a study of blood T cells in healthy people across ages. Study at large: The capture of about one barcoded beta molecule per two T cells was achieved by template switching. Study-wide results and caveats: TCR beta diversity was tightly associated with the proportion of naive T cells.

A second PCR of roughly 7 to 11 cycles used a sample-barcoded 5' primer and a J-beta primer mix. Template switching added a 12-random-nucleotide identifier to every cDNA molecule. No fewer than 3 million CDR3-containing paired-end reads came from each sample. MiXCR, applied by TCRdb to the 5' RACE reads, yields one record per CDR3 protein. The sample carries approximately 2,000,000 distinct CDR3 sequences, more than 35% recorded once. The sample holds one count of this clonotype. As yet, its antigen is unknown. The CDR3 has 12 amino acids. Trimming took off 4 bases at V and 4 bases at J, with 7 bases between the two ends. Per germline, CDR1 SQVTM and CDR2 ANQGSEA.

V and J are TRBV29-1 and TRBJ1-4; D gene uncertain. The TCR sequence derives from a human donor in good health. The sample taken for sequencing was blood. The CDR3 protein is CSVAQSNEKLFF. CDR3 coding DNA: TGCAGCGTTGCACAGAGTAATGAAAAACTGTTTTTT.